Given below is one TCR beta chain in context. This sample was included in a study of shared clonotypes between healthy human individuals. Study summary: Each donor's CD8 memory used one plate, CD8 naive two, each CD4 subset three.

The CDR3 consists of 14 residues. J gave up 0 bases and V 10 bases, and 8 bases lay outside the gene matches. Germline V gene lookup returns CDR1 PRHDT and CDR2 FYEKMQ (reference sequence). Each replicate PCR on the sorted subsets used roughly 190 ng DNA (about 30,000 T cell genomes). The protocol was immunoSEQ multiplex PCR, while the TCRdb copy is restricted to in-frame clones and leaves out a portion. The sample records about 580,000 clones, roughly 98% being singletons. Terminally differentiated effector memory CD45RA+ cells were left out of the naive CD8 fraction, which was CD45RO-negative and positively selected for CCR7.

The chain has TRBV13 and TRBJ2-7, with TRBD2 matching 8 bases. Sequenced material: naive CD8+ T cells sorted from blood. This clonotype originated in a man aged 30 to 45 in good health. Here the CDR3 DNA reads TGTGCCACCCGAACGGCGGGGGGCTCCTACGAGCAGTACTTC. Residues: CATRTAGGSYEQYF.